These 13 T cell receptor beta chains came from one sample sequenced in a study of cytomegalovirus exposure and HLA in healthy donors. Primers: 60 Vbeta forward and 13 Jbeta reverse. Libraries were prepared by immunoSEQ multiplex PCR; TCRdb keeps only in-frame clonotypes and omits some of them. There are approximately 140,000 clones in the sample; more than 75% occur only once, and approximately 1.8% lies in the top ten. The sequenced sample was PBMCs. These receptors all come from a man in his forties in good health and CMV-seronegative.

The gene calls are TRBV5-1 and TRBJ2-2; the match to TRBD2 covers 8 bases. With 2 bases clipped from V and 1 base from J, the junction kept 4 bases outside the gene matches. Germline CDR1 reads SGHRS; CDR2 reads YFSETQ. The CDR3 runs to 16 residues. The chain's CDR3 is CASSFRAGGNTGELFF. The CDR3 DNA reads as TGCGCCAGCAGCTTCAGGGCGGGAGGGAACACCGGGGAGCTGTTTTTT.

The V call is TRBV11-1, the J call TRBJ2-7; TRBD2 matches at 9 bases. CDR1 and CDR2 (germline): SGHAT, FQDESV (reference sequence). With V trimmed by 4 bases and J by 3 bases, 4 bases remained unmatched. This CDR3 has 14 residues. CDR3 amino acids: CASSYSSGNYEQYF. The CDR3 DNA reads as TGTGCCAGCAGCTATTCTAGCGGGAACTACGAGCAGTACTTC.

The chain joins TRBV6-6 to TRBJ1-3, with a tentative D call TRBD1 (6 bases). CDR1 and CDR2 (germline): MNHNY, SVGAGI (reference sequence). The length of the CDR3 is 13 residues. V lost 6 bases, J lost 4 bases, and 10 bases lay in between. The CDR3 nucleotides are TGTGCCAGCAGGGTAACAGGGGGAAACACCATATATTTT. This sequence encodes CASRVTGGNTIYF.

The chain uses TRBV6-6 and TRBJ2-3; the D gene is possibly TRBD1 (5 bases). Germline V gene data show CDR1 as MNHNY and CDR2 as SVGAGI (reference sequence). The V and J ends lost 1 base and 2 bases respectively, with 7 bases between them. The CDR3 spans 14 residues. The chain's CDR3 is CASSYWGNTDTQYF. In DNA form, the CDR3 reads TGTGCCAGCAGTTACTGGGGCAACACAGATACGCAGTATTTT.

This clone has a handful of counts. The V call is TRBV30, the J call TRBJ1-1; the D is unclear. The V gene lost 5 bases and the J gene lost 1 base, with 11 bases spanning the gap. The CDR3 runs 13 residues. Germline assignment: CDR1 GTSNPN and CDR2 SVGIG (reference sequence). The CDR3 here is CAWALTENTEAFF. The CDR3 DNA reads as TGTGCCTGGGCCCTTACAGAGAACACTGAAGCTTTCTTT.

This clone was seen a few times. V gene TRBV6-5 combines with J gene TRBJ1-1; maybe TRBD1 (5 bases). The CDR3 is 16 amino acids. The V end lost 0 bases, the J end lost 1 base, and 12 bases lay between the germline ends. Germline CDR1 MNHEY, CDR2 SVGAGI. The CDR3 spells CASSYSTRVGNTEAFF. Written as DNA, the CDR3 is TGTGCCAGCAGTTACTCAACCAGGGTGGGGAACACTGAAGCTTTCTTT.

This clone appeared a few times. The chain uses TRBV18 and TRBJ2-7; D uncertain. Trimming stripped 2 bases from V and 7 bases from J, with 15 bases between. The germline V gene has CDR1 KGHSH and CDR2 LQKENI. The CDR3 has 14 amino acids. The CDR3 loop is CASSPELDPREQYF. The CDR3 nucleotides are TGTGCCAGCTCACCAGAACTCGACCCCAGGGAGCAGTACTTC.

The sample holds one count of this clone. The chain employs TRBV7-2 and TRBJ1-5; 9 bases align to TRBD1. Unmatched junction bases numbered 4, after V lost 3 bases and J lost 4 bases. Germline CDR1 is SGHTA and CDR2 is FQGNSA. This CDR3 is 15 amino acids long. In DNA form, the CDR3 reads TGTGCCAGCAGCTTTGAGGGACAGGGTAATCAGCCCCAGCATTTT. Amino acid sequence: CASSFEGQGNQPQHF.

The CDR3 DNA follows: TGTGCCAGTAGCAGTGACAGTTTAAATCAGCCCCAGCATTTT. As protein: CASSSDSLNQPQHF. The chain links TRBV19 to TRBJ1-5; possible D gene TRBD1, 5 bases. CDR1 LNHDA and CDR2 SQIVND come from the germline V gene (reference sequence). This CDR3 spans 14 amino acids. With 6 bases removed from V and 4 bases from J, the gap between germline ends came to 13 bases.

This chain links TRBV10-3 with TRBJ1-2; D not resolved. The germline V gene has CDR1 ENHRY and CDR2 SYGVKD. The V end lost 6 bases, the J end lost 6 bases, and 14 bases lay between the germline ends. The CDR3 runs 13 residues. This CDR3 is CAISPRGTDGYTF. CDR3 nucleotides: TGTGCCATCAGCCCCAGAGGAACCGATGGCTACACCTTC.

This chain uses TRBV28 with TRBJ1-5; D uncertain. CDR3 length: 14 residues. Germline values: CDR1 MDHEN, CDR2 SYDVKM. V was cut by 3 bases and J by 3 bases, with 9 bases left in between. CDR3 in amino acids: CASSFRQTNQPQHF. CDR3 sequence (DNA): TGTGCCAGCAGTTTCAGGCAGACCAATCAGCCCCAGCATTTT.

The J gene is TRBJ1-2, the V gene TRBV5-1, with D possibly matching TRBD1 (6 bases). The CDR3 sequence is 13 residues long. Deletions cut 4 bases from V and 4 bases from J, with 11 bases between. CDR1 and CDR2 from the germline V gene are SGHRS and YFSETQ. The CDR3 DNA reads TGCGCCAGCAGCATGCTAGGGGGCTATGGCTACACCTTC. This sequence encodes CASSMLGGYGYTF.

The chain couples TRBV25-1 to TRBJ1-4; D remains ambiguous. Germline V gene data show CDR1 as MGHDK and CDR2 as SYGVNS. The V gene lost 3 bases and the J gene lost 1 base, with 12 bases spanning the gap. The CDR3 loop spans 16 amino acids. CDR3 in amino acids: CASSDLAVQTNEKLFF. The CDR3 bases are TGTGCCAGCAGTGATTTGGCAGTCCAAACTAATGAAAAACTGTTTTTT.